Following are 3 T cell receptor beta chains from one sample sequenced in a study of vaccination and CD4 T cells after COVID-19. Treatment meaning: approximately 11-day PBMC culture with coronavirus spike peptide pools or control peptides (ViraFEST assay). Once obtained from cultured CD4+ T cells, the DNA was sequenced using the Oncomine TCR Beta short-read assay. TCRdb fed the PCR reads into MiXCR, producing one record per CDR3 protein. The table lists roughly 11,000 distinct CDR3 sequences, 44% of them singletons. Their target antigens are unknown. The material sequenced was CD4+ T cells from blood, cultured in vitro. These TCRs come from a human donor who had recovered from COVID-19.

The chain couples TRBV6-2 or TRBV6-3 to TRBJ1-6; D perhaps matches TRBD1 (6 bases). Germline V CDR1 and CDR2: MNHEY, SVGEGT. This CDR3 spans 15 amino acids. V lost 5 bases and J 10 bases, leaving 18 bases between the germline ends. For the CDR3, the DNA is TGTGCCAGCAGTCCCGCAACAGGGTTCCGCTCACCCCTCCACTTT. Translating gives CASSPATGFRSPLHF.

This clonotype was observed a handful of times. V usage is TRBV27 and J usage is TRBJ2-4; D not certain. The V end was cut by 7 bases, the J end by 0 bases, with 13 bases between. CDR3 length: 15 residues. Germline assignment: CDR1 MNHEY and CDR2 SMNVEV (reference sequence). CDR3 in amino acids: CASMLSALAKNIQYF. For the CDR3, the DNA is TGTGCCAGCATGTTGTCAGCACTAGCCAAAAACATTCAGTACTTC.

This rearrangement joins TRBV2 to TRBJ1-5, with 9 bases identical to TRBD1. The CDR3 extends over 18 amino acids. Germline loops: CDR1 SNHLY, CDR2 FYNNEI. Trimming at V came to 5 bases and at J to 0 bases, leaving 11 bases not matched to a gene. CDR3 bases: TGTGCCAGCAGTTCTCGGGGACAGGGAGACTATAGCAATCAGCCCCAGCATTTT. This encodes CASSSRGQGDYSNQPQHF.